Sequencing of this T cell receptor (beta chain) was carried out in a study of T-cell reconstitution after alpha-beta-depleted transplantation in children. Trimming at V came to 3 bases and at J to 5 bases, leaving 7 bases not matched to a gene. CDR3 length equals 13 residues. In germline, CDR1 is DFQATT, CDR2 SNEGSKA (reference sequence). TCRbeta library preparation incorporated unique molecular identifiers. One entry per CDR3 protein, called by TCRdb with MiXCR from the PCR reads. The sample has 490,000 or so distinct CDR3 sequences, roughly an eighth seen once. The receptor was isolated from a human donor who donated a stem cell graft to a child with combined immunodeficiency. The starting material was PBMCs from the stem cell graft donor, obtained from the stem cell graft. V and J are TRBV20-1 and TRBJ2-7; 7 positions match TRBD1. CDR3: CSARDRFSHEQYF. CDR3 nucleotides: TGCAGTGCTAGGGACAGGTTCAGCCACGAGCAGTACTTC.